The source of this T cell receptor beta chain is a study of T-cell memory formation after mild COVID-19. Each CDR3 protein is one row after TCRdb ran MiXCR on the 5' RACE reads. Among approximately 270,000 distinct CDR3 sequences listed, around 16% were seen once. Germline CDR1 is SGHRS and CDR2 is YFSETQ. The germline V and J ends were trimmed by 4 bases and 5 bases, with 10 bases remaining between them. The CDR3 consists of 13 residues. The material sequenced was PBMCs or a T cell subset sorted from them (not recorded which). V gene TRBV5-1 combines with J gene TRBJ2-1; maybe TRBD2 (5 bases). The receptor comes from a man in his late teens or twenties who had mild COVID-19 (a few samples of this study predate the infection). Cell type and time point are not known. CDR3 DNA sequence: TGCGCCAGCAGCGTGGCGGGCAACAATGAGCAGTTCTTC. Translated, it gives CASSVAGNNEQFF.